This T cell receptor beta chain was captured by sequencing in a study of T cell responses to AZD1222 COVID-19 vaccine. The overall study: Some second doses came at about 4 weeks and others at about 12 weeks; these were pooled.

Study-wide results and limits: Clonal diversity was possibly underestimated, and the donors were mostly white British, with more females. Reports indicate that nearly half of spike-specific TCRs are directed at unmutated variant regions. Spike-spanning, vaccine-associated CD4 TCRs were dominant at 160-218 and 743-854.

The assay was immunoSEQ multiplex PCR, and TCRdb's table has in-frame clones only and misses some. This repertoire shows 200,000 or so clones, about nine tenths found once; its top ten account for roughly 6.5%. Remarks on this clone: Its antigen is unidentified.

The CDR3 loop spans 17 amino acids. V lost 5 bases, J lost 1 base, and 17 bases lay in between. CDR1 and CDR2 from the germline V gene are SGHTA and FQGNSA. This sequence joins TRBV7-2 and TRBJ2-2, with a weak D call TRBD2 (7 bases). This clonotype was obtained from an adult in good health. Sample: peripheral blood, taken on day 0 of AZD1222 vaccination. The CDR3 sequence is CASSVTAGARNTGELFF. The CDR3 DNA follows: TGTGCCAGCAGCGTTACGGCGGGGGCTCGGAACACCGGGGAGCTGTTTTTT.